The clone carrying this TCR beta chain has at least ten counts. This sample is part of a study of T cells in Graves' hyperthyroidism and ophthalmopathy. This CDR3 spans 16 amino acids. The germline CDR1 and CDR2 sequences are MNHEY and SMNVEV (reference sequence). The V end lost 8 bases, the J end lost 0 bases, and 19 bases lay between the germline ends. TCR beta CDR3 sequences were amplified from RNA transcripts. During a first-round RT-PCR of the TCR CDR3, the HTBI primer set was used. TCRdb fed the multiplex PCR reads into MiXCR, producing one record per CDR3 protein. The sample holds around 700,000 distinct CDR3 sequences, around 20% seen once.

This chain uses TRBV27 with TRBJ1-1; TRBD1 is a possible D gene (5 bases). The clonotype comes from a woman in her 50s with Graves' hyperthyroidism that later progressed to Graves' ophthalmopathy. Material: blood. CDR3 region: CASRPWGGYMNTEAFF. The CDR3 coding sequence is TGTGCCAGCCGCCCCTGGGGCGGTTACATGAACACTGAAGCTTTCTTT.